The 3 T cell receptor beta chains in this list originate from one sample, sequenced in a study of T cells in Graves' hyperthyroidism and ophthalmopathy. TCR beta CDR3 regions were amplified from RNA transcripts. Initially, a first-round RT-PCR of the TCR CDR3 employed the HTBI primer set. TCRdb re-analysed the multiplex PCR reads in MiXCR, keeping a single row per CDR3 protein. The sample contains fewer than 350,000 distinct CDR3 sequences, roughly 15% of which appear only once. The sequenced sample was blood. The receptors originated from a woman aged 40 to 55 with Graves' hyperthyroidism.

Only a few counts were recorded for this clonotype. The chain uses TRBV29-1 and TRBJ2-2; TRBD1 matches at 7 bases. In germline, CDR1 is SQVTM, CDR2 ANQGSEA. J was trimmed by 3 bases and V by 7 bases; bases with no gene match: 5. This CDR3 has 13 amino acids. CDR3 coding DNA: TGCAGCGCCCCGGGACAGTACACCGGGGAGCTGTTTTTT. Protein: CSAPGQYTGELFF.

This clonotype occurred many times. The J gene is TRBJ1-1, the V gene TRBV6-2 or TRBV6-3, with D possibly TRBD1 on 6 matching bases. CDR3 size: 13 residues. Germline V gene sequence: CDR1 MNHEY, CDR2 SVGEGT. The V gene lost 5 bases and the J gene lost 3 bases, with 10 bases spanning the gap. The DNA for the CDR3 is TGTGCCAGCAGTACAGGGCTCCACACTGAAGCTTTCTTT. Translating gives CASSTGLHTEAFF.

The sample holds many counts of this clonotype. The V and J genes are TRBV28 and TRBJ1-2; D possibly corresponds to TRBD1 (6 bases). In germline, CDR1 is MDHEN, CDR2 SYDVKM. The CDR3 length is 14 residues. V was trimmed by 6 bases and J by 3 bases, leaving 14 bases between them. CDR3 loop: CASRPGGGHYGYTF. CDR3 coding DNA: TGTGCCAGCAGGCCGGGAGGGGGGCACTATGGCTACACCTTC.